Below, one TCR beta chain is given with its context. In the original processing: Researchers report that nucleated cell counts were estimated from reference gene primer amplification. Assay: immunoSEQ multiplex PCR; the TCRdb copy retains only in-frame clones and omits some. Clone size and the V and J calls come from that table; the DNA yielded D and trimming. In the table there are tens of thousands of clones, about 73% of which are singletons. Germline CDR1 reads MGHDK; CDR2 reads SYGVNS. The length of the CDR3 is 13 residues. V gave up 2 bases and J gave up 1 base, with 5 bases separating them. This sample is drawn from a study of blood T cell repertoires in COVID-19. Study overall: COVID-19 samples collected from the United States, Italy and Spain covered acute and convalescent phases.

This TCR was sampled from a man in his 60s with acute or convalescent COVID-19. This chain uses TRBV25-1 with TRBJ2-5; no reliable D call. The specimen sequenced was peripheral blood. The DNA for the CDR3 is TGTGCCAGCAGTGAAGGAGTCCAAGAGACCCAGTACTTC. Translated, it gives CASSEGVQETQYF.